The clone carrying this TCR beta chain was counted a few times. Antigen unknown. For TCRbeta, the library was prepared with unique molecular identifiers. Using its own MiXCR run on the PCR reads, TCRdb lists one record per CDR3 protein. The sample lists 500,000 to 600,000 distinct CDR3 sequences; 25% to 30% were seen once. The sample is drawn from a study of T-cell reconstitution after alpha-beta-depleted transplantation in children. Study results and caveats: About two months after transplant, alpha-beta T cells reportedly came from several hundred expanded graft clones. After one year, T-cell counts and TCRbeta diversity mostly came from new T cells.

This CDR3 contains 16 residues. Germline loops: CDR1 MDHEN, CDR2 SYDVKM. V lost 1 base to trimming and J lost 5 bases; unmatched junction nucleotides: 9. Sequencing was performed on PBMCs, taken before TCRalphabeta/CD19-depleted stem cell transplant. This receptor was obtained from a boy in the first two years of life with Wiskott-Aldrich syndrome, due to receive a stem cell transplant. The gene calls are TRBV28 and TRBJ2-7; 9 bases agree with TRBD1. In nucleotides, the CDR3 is TGTGCCAGCAGTTTATCGCCCGGGACAGGGCGGCACGAGCAGTACTTC. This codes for CASSLSPGTGRHEQYF.